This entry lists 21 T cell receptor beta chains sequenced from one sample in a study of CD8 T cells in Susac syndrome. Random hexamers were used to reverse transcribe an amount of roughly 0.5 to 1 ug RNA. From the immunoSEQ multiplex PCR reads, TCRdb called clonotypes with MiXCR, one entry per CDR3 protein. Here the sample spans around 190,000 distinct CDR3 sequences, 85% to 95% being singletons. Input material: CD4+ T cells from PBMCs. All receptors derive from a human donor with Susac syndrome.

The DNA of the CDR3 is TGCGCCAGCAGCCACACCCTGGACAGTTCCCATGAGCAGTTCTTC. Its protein is CASSHTLDSSHEQFF. The genes are TRBV4-3 and TRBJ2-1; the D gene is possibly TRBD1 (6 bases). Germline CDR1 reads LGHNA; CDR2 reads YSLEER. V gave up 3 bases and J gave up 8 bases, with 17 bases separating them. The CDR3 is 15 amino acids.

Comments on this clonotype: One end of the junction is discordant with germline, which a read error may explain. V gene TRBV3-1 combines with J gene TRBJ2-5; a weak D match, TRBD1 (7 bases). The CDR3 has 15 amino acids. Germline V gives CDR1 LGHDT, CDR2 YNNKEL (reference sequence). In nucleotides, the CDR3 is TGTGCCAGCTGCCAGGGGGGCCGCCGGGGGGAGACCCAGTACTTC. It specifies CASCQGGRRGETQYF.

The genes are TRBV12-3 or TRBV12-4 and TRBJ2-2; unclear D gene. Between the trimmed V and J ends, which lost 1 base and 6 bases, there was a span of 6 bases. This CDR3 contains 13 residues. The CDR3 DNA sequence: TGTGCCAGCAGTTTAGGTCTTTCCGGGGAGCTGTTTTTT. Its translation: CASSLGLSGELFF.

The CDR3, as DNA: TGTGCCAGCAGCGTAGAGGGTGGGCCGGGCAACGAGCAGTACTTC. Translating it yields CASSVEGGPGNEQYF. The chain links TRBV9 to TRBJ2-7; D is unclear. Deletions cut 0 bases from V and 5 bases from J, with 15 bases between. The CDR3 is 15 amino acids. Germline loops: CDR1 SGDLS, CDR2 YYNGEE.

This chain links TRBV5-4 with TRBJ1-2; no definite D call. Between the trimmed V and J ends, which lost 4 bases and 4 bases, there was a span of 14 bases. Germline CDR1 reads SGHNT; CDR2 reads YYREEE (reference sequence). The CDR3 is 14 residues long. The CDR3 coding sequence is TGTGCCAGCAGCCACCCCTCCCAGTTCTATGGCTACACCTTC. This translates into CASSHPSQFYGYTF. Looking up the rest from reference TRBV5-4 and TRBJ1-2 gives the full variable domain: ETGVTQSPTHLIKTRGQQVTLRCSSQSGHNTVSWYQQALGQGPQFIFQYYREEENGRGNFPPRFSGLQFPNYSSELNVNALELDDSALYLCASSHPSQFYGYTFGSGTRLTVV.

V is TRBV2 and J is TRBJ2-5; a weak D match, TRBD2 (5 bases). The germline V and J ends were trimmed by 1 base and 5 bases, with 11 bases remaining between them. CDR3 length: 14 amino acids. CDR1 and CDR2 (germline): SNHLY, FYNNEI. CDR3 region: CASSEDVGGETQYF. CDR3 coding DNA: TGTGCCAGCAGTGAAGATGTAGGCGGGGAGACCCAGTACTTC.

The CDR3 DNA follows: TGTGCCAGCAGCTTATATGGACCTAGAAACACTGAAGCTTTCTTT. Amino acids: CASSLYGPRNTEAFF. The chain links TRBV7-2 to TRBJ1-1; unclear D gene. Per the germline V gene, CDR1 is SGHTA and CDR2 is FQGNSA. CDR3 length: 15 residues. V gave up 2 bases and J gave up 2 bases, with 12 bases separating them.

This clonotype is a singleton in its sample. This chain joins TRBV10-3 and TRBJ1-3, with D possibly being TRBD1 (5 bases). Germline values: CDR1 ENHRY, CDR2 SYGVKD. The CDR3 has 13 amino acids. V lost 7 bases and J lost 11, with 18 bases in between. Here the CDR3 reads CAITELQGGAIYF. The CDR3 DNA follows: TGTGCCATCACCGAACTCCAGGGAGGTGCCATATATTTT.

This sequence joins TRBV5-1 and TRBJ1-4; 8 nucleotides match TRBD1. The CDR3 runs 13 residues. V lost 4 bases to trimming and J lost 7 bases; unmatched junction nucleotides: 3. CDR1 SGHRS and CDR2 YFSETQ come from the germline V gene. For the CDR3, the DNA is TGCGCCAGCAGCACGGACAGGGTTGAAAAACTGTTTTTT. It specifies CASSTDRVEKLFF.

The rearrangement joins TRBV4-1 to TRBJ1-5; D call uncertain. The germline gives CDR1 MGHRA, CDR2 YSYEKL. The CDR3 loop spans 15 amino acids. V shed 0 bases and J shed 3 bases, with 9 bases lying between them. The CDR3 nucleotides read TGCGCCAGCAGCCAAGACGTGAGGGTCAATCAGCCCCAGCATTTT. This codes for CASSQDVRVNQPQHF.

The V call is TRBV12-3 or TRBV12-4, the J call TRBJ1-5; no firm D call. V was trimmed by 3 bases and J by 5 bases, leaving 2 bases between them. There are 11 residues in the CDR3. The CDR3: CASSFDQPQHF. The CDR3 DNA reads TGTGCCAGCAGTTTTGATCAGCCCCAGCATTTT.

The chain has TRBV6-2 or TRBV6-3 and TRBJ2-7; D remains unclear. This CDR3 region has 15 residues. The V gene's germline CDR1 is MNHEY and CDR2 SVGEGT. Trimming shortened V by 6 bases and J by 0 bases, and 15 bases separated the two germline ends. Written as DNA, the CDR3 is TGTGCCAGCAGCAACGGCGCGCAGACCTCCTACGAGCAGTACTTC. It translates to CASSNGAQTSYEQYF.

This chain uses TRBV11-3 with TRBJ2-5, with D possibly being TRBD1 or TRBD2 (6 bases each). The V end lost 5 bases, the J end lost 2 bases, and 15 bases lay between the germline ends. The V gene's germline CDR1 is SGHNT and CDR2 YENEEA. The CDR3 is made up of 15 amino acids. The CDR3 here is CASSLRKGGQETQYF. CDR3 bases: TGTGCCAGCAGCCTCCGGAAAGGGGGGCAAGAGACCCAGTACTTC. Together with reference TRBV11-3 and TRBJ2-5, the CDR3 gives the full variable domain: EAGVVQSPRYKIIEKKQPVAFWCNPISGHNTLYWYLQNLGQGPELLIRYENEEAVDDSQLPKDRFSAERLKGVDSTLKIQPAELGDSAVYLCASSLRKGGQETQYFGPGTRLLVL.

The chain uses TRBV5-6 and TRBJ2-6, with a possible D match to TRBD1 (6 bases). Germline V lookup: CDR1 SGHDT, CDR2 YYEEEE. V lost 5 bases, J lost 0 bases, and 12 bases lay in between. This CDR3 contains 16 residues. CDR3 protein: CASRLTGTSGANVLTF. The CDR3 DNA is TGTGCCAGCAGGTTAACAGGGACCTCTGGGGCCAACGTCCTGACTTTC.

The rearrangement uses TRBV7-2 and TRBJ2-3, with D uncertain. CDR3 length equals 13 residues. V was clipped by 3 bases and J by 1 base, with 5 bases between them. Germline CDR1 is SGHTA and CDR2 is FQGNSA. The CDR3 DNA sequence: TGTGCCAGCAGCTTGTCGGGCACAGATACGCAGTATTTT. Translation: CASSLSGTDTQYF.

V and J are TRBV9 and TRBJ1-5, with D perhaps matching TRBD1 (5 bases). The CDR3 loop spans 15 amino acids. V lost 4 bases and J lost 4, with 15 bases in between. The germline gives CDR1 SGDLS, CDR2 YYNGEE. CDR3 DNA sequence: TGTGCCAGCAGCTCCCAGGGTTCGGAAAATCAGCCCCAGCATTTT. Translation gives CASSSQGSENQPQHF. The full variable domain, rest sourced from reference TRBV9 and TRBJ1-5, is DSGVTQTPKHLITATGQRVTLRCSPRSGDLSVYWYQQSLDQGLQFLIQYYNGEERAKGNILERFSAQQFPDLHSELNLSSLELGDSALYFCASSSQGSENQPQHFGDGTRLSIL.

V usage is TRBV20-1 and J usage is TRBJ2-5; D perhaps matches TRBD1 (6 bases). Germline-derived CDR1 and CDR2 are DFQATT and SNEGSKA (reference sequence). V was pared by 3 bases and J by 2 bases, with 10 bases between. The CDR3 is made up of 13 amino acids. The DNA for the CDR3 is TGCAGTGCTAGGGTTGGACAGCAAGAGACCCAGTACTTC. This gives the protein CSARVGQQETQYF.

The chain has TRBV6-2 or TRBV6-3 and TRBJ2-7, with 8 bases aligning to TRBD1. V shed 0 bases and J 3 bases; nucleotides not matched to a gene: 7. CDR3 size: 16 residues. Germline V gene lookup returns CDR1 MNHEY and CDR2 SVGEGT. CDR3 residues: CASSYSQGTGLYEQYF. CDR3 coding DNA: TGTGCCAGCAGTTACTCCCAGGGGACAGGCCTCTACGAGCAGTACTTC.

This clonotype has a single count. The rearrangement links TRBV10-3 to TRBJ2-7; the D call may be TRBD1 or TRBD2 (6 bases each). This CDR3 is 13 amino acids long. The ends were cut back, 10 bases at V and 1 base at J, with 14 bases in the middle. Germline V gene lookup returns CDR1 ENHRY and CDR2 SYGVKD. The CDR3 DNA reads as TGTGCCACCTCGGGGGACATTTCCTACGAGCAGTACTTC. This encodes CATSGDISYEQYF.

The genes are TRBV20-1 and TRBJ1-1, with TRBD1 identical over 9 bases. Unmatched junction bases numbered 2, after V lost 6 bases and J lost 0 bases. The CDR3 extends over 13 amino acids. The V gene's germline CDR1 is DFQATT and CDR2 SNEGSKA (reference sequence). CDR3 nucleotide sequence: TGCAGTGCGTGGGACAGGGTGAACACTGAAGCTTTCTTT. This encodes CSAWDRVNTEAFF.

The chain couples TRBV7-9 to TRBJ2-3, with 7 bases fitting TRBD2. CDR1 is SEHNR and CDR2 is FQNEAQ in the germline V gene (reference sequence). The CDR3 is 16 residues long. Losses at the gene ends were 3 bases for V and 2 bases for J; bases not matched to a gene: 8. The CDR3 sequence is CASSFGNGGNTDTQYF. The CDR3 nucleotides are TGTGCCAGCAGCTTCGGAAACGGGGGGAACACAGATACGCAGTATTTT.